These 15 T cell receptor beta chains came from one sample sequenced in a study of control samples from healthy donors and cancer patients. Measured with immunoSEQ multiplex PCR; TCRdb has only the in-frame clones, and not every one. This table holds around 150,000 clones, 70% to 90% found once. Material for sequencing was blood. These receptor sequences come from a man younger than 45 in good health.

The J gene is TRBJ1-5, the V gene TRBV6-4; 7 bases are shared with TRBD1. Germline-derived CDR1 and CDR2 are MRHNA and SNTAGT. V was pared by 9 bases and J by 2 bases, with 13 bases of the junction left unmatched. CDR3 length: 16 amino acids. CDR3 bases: TGTGCCAGTTTTTTATTTGGACAGGTATGCAATCAGCCCCAGCATTTT. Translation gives CASFLFGQVCNQPQHF.

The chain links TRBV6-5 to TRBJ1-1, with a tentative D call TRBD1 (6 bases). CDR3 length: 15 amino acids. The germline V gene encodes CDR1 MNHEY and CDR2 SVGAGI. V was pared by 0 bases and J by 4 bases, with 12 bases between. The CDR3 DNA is TGTGCCAGCAGTTACTCGATAGGGGGAGGCACTGAAGCTTTCTTT. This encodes CASSYSIGGGTEAFF.

CDR3 protein: CASRRGIERSSTNEKLFF. The CDR3 DNA is TGTGCCAGCAGGAGGGGGATCGAACGGTCCTCAACTAATGAAAAACTGTTTTTT. The rearrangement links TRBV27 to TRBJ1-4, with D possibly matching TRBD1 (6 bases). V lost 6 bases to trimming and J lost 0 bases, with 20 bases between them. The CDR3 runs to 18 residues. CDR1 and CDR2 (germline): MNHEY, SMNVEV (reference sequence).

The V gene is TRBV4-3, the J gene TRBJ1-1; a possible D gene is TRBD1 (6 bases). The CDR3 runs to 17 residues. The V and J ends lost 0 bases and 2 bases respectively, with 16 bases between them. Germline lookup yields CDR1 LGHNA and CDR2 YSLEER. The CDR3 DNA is TGCGCCAGCAGCCAAGAACCGATTCGGGGGCGAAACACTGAAGCTTTCTTT. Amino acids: CASSQEPIRGRNTEAFF.

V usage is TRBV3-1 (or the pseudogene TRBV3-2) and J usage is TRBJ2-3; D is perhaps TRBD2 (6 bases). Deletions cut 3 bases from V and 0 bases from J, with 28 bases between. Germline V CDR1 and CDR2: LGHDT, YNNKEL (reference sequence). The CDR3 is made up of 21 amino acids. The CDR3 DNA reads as TGTGCCAGCAGCCAGTCGCTAGCGAGGGTACCCACCTTCCTTAGCACAGATACGCAGTATTTT. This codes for CASSQSLARVPTFLSTDTQYF.

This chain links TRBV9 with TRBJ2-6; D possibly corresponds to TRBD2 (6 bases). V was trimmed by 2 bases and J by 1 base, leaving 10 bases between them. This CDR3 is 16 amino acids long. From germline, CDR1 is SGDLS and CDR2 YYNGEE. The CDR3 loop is CASSVSGESGANVLTF. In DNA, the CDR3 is TGTGCCAGCAGCGTGTCGGGGGAATCTGGGGCCAACGTCCTGACTTTC.

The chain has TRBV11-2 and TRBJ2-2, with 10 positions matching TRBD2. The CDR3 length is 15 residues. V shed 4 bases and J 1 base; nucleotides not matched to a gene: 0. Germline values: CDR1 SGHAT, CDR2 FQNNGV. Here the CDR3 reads CASSWTSGNTGELFF. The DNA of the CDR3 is TGTGCCAGCAGCTGGACTAGCGGGAACACCGGGGAGCTGTTTTTT.

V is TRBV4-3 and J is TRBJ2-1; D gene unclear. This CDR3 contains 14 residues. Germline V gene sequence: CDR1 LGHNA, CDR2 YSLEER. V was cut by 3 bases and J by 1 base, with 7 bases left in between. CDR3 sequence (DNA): TGCGCCAGCAGCCAGGGTGGGTCCTACAATGAGCAGTTCTTC. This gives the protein CASSQGGSYNEQFF.

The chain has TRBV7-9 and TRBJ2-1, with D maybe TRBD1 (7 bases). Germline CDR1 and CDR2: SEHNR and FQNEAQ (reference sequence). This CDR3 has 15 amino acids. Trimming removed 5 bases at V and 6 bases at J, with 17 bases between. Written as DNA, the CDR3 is TGTGCCAGCAGCCCAGGAGGCAGGGGGGTCAATGAGCAGTTCTTC. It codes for CASSPGGRGVNEQFF.

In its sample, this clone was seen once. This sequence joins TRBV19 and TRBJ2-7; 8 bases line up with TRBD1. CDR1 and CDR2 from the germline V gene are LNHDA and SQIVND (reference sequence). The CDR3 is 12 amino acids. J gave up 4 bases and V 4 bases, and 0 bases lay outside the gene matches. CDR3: CASSRQGYEQYF. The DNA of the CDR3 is TGTGCCAGTAGTAGACAGGGGTACGAGCAGTACTTC.

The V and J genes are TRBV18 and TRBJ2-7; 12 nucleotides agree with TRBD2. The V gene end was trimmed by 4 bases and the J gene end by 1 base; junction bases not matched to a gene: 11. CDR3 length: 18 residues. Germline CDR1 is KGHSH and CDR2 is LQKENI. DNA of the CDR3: TGTGCCAGCTCACGGACGACTAGCGGGAGTCGGCGATCCTACGAGCAGTACTTC. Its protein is CASSRTTSGSRRSYEQYF.

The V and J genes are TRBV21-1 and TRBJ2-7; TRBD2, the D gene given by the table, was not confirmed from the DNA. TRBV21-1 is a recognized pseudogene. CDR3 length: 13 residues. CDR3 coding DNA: TGTGCCAGCAGCACGAGACCTGAGGGCGAGCAGTACTTC. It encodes CASSTRPEGEQYF.

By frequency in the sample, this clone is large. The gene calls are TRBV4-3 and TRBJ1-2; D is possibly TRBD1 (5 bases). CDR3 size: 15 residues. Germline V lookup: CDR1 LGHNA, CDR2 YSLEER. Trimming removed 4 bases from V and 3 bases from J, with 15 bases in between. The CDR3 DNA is TGCGCCAGCAGCCCCACGGAGGAGGGGCACTATGGCTACACCTTC. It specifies CASSPTEEGHYGYTF.

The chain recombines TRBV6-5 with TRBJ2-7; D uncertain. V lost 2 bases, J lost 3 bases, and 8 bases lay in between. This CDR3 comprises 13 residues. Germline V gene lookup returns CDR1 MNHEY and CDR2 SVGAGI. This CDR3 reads CASSYPGSYEQYF. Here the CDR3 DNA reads TGTGCCAGCAGTTACCCGGGTAGCTACGAGCAGTACTTC.

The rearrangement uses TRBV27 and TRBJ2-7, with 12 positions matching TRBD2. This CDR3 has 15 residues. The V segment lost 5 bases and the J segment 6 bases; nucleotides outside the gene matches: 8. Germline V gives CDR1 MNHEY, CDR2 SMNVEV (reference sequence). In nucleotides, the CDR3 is TGTGCCAGCAGTCCTCTAGCGGGAGGGCCTGGCGAGCAGTACTTC. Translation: CASSPLAGGPGEQYF.